This T cell receptor (beta chain) was sequenced during a study of cytomegalovirus exposure and HLA in healthy donors. PCR involved 60 Vbeta and 13 Jbeta primers. TCRdb keeps only in-frame clones here, not all; method: immunoSEQ multiplex PCR. The sample lists 110,000 to 150,000 clones, roughly 73% occurring once. These donors counted as nominally healthy when sampled, but unrecorded immune exposures were likely. Points on this clone: Antigen unknown.

Study-wide points: From TCR beta sequences, most subjects' HLA-A and HLA-B alleles were reportedly predicted accurately. CMV antigen specificity of three CMV-associated chains was confirmed in vitro. Several of the most significant clusters were apparently associated with common viral pathogens in a later analysis.

Germline V CDR1 and CDR2: SQVTM, ANQGSEA. This CDR3 has 11 amino acids. V lost 3 bases to trimming and J lost 7 bases, with 9 bases between them. The TCR originated in a human donor in good health. The chain has TRBV29-1 and TRBJ2-5, with D possibly being TRBD2 (6 bases). Material for sequencing was PBMCs. CDR3 DNA sequence: TGCAGCGTTGAGGGAGGCGGGACCCAGTACTTC. Its protein is CSVEGGGTQYF.